The entry below gives a single T cell receptor (beta chain) sequence along with its context. Authors' processing steps: Amplification from reference gene primers served as the basis for estimated nucleated cell counts. Generated by immunoSEQ multiplex PCR, the TCRdb table keeps only in-frame clones and is missing some. The V and J calls and the clone size are those of that table, but D and trimming were determined from the DNA. This sample has roughly 420,000 clones, with more than 75% found just once. This entry belongs to a study of blood T cell repertoires in COVID-19. This CDR3 comprises 13 residues. Losses at the gene ends were 2 bases for V and 9 bases for J; bases not matched to a gene: 2. Per germline, CDR1 SGHNT and CDR2 YYREEE (reference sequence).

Sequencing input: PBMCs or T cells enriched from blood (not recorded which). This receptor was obtained from a woman aged 30 to 39 with acute COVID-19. The chain links TRBV5-4 to TRBJ1-6, with 7 positions matching TRBD1. The CDR3 nucleotides read TGTGCCAGCAGCTTACAGGGGAGTTCACCCCTCCACTTT. It translates to CASSLQGSSPLHF.